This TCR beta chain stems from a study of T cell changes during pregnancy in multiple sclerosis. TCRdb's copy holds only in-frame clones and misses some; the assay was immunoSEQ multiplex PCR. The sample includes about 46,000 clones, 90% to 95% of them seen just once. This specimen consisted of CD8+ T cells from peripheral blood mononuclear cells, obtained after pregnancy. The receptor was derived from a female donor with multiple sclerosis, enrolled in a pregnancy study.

CDR3 nucleotide sequence: TGTGCCACCTTCGACCCCGAGGGACTCGGCTACACCTTC. This gives the protein CATFDPEGLGYTF. The genes are TRBV15 and TRBJ1-2; possibly TRBD1 for D (5 bases). The CDR3 loop spans 13 amino acids. Germline-derived CDR1 and CDR2 are LNHNV and YYDKDF (reference sequence). The V end was cut by 8 bases, the J end by 8 bases, with 18 bases between. The full variable domain, with the rest looked up from reference TRBV15 and TRBJ1-2, is DAMVIQNPRYQVTQFGKPVTLSCSQTLNHNVMYWYQQKSSQAPKLLFHYYDKDFNNEADTPDNFQSRRPNTSFCFLDIRSPGLGDTAMYLCATFDPEGLGYTFGSGTRLTVV.